These 3 T cell receptor beta chains were sequenced from one sample in a study of regulatory T cells in long-lasting Graves disease. Described time point: newly diagnosed GD, antithyroid drugs for less than 3 months. Construction of the TCR library relied on RNA isolated from PBMCs. Construction of the TCR beta libraries employed iRepertoire HTBI primers in conjunction with Arm-PCR of CDR3 regions. Via MiXCR, TCRdb re-called the multiplex PCR reads, giving one row per CDR3 protein. The sample shows roughly 530,000 distinct CDR3 sequences, more than 15% of them seen only once. The sample also formed part of further work on T cells in Graves' hyperthyroidism and ophthalmopathy.

The material sequenced was peripheral blood mononuclear cells (PBMCs), taken at new diagnosis, from a patient treated with antithyroid drugs. Source of these receptors: a woman aged 40 to 65 with Graves disease.

This clonotype came up many times. The chain uses TRBV2 and TRBJ1-5; D gene uncertain. Germline assignment: CDR1 SNHLY and CDR2 FYNNEI. There are 14 residues in the CDR3. V was cut by 6 bases and J by 3 bases, with 12 bases left in between. CDR3 nucleotide sequence: TGTGCCAGCAGCGGGGATAACTACAATCAGCCCCAGCATTTT. Translated: CASSGDNYNQPQHF.

This clonotype showed up many times. The gene calls are TRBV28 and TRBJ1-1; D gene unclear. V was cut by 5 bases and J by 0 bases, with 7 bases left in between. Germline CDR1 is MDHEN and CDR2 is SYDVKM. The CDR3 covers 13 residues. The CDR3 sequence is CASSRVLNTEAFF. In DNA, the CDR3 is TGTGCCAGCAGTCGAGTTCTGAACACTGAAGCTTTCTTT.

This clonotype was recorded many times. V usage is TRBV15 and J usage is TRBJ2-3, with a weak D call TRBD1 (5 bases). The CDR3 totals 14 residues. V gave up 5 bases and J gave up 6 bases, with 15 bases separating them. Per the germline V gene, CDR1 is LNHNV and CDR2 is YYDKDF (reference sequence). DNA of the CDR3: TGTGCCACCAGCCCGCCCACAGGTTCGGATACGCAGTATTTT. It translates to CATSPPTGSDTQYF. The full variable domain, rest sourced from reference TRBV15 and TRBJ2-3, is DAMVIQNPRYQVTQFGKPVTLSCSQTLNHNVMYWYQQKSSQAPKLLFHYYDKDFNNEADTPDNFQSRRPNTSFCFLDIRSPGLGDTAMYLCATSPPTGSDTQYFGPGTRLTVL.